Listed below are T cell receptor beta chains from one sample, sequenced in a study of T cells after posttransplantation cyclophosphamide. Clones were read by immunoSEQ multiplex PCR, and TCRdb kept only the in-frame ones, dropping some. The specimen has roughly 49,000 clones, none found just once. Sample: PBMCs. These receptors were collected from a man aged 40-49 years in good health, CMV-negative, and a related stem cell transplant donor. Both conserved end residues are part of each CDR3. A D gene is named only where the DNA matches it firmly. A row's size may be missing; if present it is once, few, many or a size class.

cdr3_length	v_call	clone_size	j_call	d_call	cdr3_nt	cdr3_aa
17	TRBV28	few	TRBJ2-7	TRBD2	TGTGCCAGCAGCCCGGGGGGGCGCAGCCTTTCGTCGTACGAGCAGTACTTC	CASSPGGRSLSSYEQYF
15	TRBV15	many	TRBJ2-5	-	TGTGCCACCAGCCCGCGACTGGGGCCCGGGGAGACCCAGTACTTC	CATSPRLGPGETQYF
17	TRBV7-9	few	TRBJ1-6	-	TGTGCCAGCAGCTCCACTTTCCGGGGGGCGCGGAATTCACCCCTCCACTTT	CASSSTFRGARNSPLHF
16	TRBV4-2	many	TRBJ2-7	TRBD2	TGTGCCAGCAGCCAAGATGATGCGGGAGTATCCTACGAGCAGTACTTC	CASSQDDAGVSYEQYF
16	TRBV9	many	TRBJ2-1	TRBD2	TGTGCCAGCAGCGTGGGGACTAGCGGGAGTCTGAATGAGCAGTTCTTC	CASSVGTSGSLNEQFF
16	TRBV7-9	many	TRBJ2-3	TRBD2	TGTGCCAGCAGCACTCTAAGCGGGATCACAACAGATACGCAGTATTTT	CASSTLSGITTDTQYF
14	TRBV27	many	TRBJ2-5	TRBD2	TGTGCCAGCAGTTTATCAGGGGAGGGTAAGACCCAGTACTTC	CASSLSGEGKTQYF
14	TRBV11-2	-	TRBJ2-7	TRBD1	TGTGCCAGCAGCTTCCAGGACAGGGGGGCCGAGCAGTACTTC	CASSFQDRGAEQYF
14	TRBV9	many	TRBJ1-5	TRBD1	TGTGCCAGCAGCGCCGGGACAGGCAATCAGCCCCAGCATTTT	CASSAGTGNQPQHF
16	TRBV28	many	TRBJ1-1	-	TGTGCCAGCAGTTTGGCCCCGACAGCAGCTAACACTGAAGCTTTCTTT	CASSLAPTAANTEAFF
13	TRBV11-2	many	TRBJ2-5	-	TGTGCCAGCAGCTTGGGAGTGCAAGAGACCCAGTACTTC	CASSLGVQETQYF
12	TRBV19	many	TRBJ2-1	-	TGTGCCAGTAGTATATTGTTCGGTGAGCAGTTCTTC	CASSILFGEQFF
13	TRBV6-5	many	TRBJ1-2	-	TGTGCCAGCAGTTACTCTTCCGACTATGGCTACACCTTC	CASSYSSDYGYTF
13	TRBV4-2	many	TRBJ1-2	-	TGTGCCAGCAGCAACCAGGGGTCGTATGGCTACACCTTC	CASSNQGSYGYTF
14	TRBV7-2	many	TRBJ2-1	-	TGTGCCAGCAGCTTGGGGCTAGAACACAATGAGCAGTTCTTC	CASSLGLEHNEQFF
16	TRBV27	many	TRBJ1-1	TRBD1	TGTGCCAGCAGTACGAAATGGACAGGGGGCTCGACTGAAGCTTTCTTT	CASSTKWTGGSTEAFF
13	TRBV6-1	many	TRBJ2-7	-	TGTGCCACCGGACAGACCTACCACTACGAGCAGTACTTC	CATGQTYHYEQYF
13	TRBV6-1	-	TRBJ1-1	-	TGTGCCACTAACAGGGAGATGAACACTGAAGCTTTCTTT	CATNREMNTEAFF
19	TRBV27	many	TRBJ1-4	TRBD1	TGTGCCAGCAGTTCCCTCGCCTTGGGCCAGACAGGGGGCTTCGGAAAACTGTTTTTT	CASSSLALGQTGGFGKLFF
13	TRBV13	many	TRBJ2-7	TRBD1	TGTGCCAGCAGCTCTAGACAGGGCTACGAGCAGTACTTC	CASSSRQGYEQYF
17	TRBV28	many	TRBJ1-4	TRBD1	TGTGCCAGCAGTTCGGACAGGGGGAGTCGGACTAATGAAAAACTGTTTTTT	CASSSDRGSRTNEKLFF
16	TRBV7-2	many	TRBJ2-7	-	TGTGCCAGCAGCTTAGCGTACGGTATGAGCTCCTACGAGCAGTACTTC	CASSLAYGMSSYEQYF
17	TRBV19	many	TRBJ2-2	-	TGTGCCAGTGGGCCATCTGGGGGAAGGAGGGACACCGGGGAGCTGTTTTTT	CASGPSGGRRDTGELFF
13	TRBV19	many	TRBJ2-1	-	TGTGCCAGTACATCGGGTCCCTACAATGAGCAGTTCTTC	CASTSGPYNEQFF
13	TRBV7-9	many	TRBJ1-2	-	TGTGCCAGCAGCCAGAGGGGCGGGGAGGGCTACACCTTC	CASSQRGGEGYTF
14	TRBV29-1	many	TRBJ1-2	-	TGCAGCGTTGAAGAAACCGGTGCGTACCATGGCTACACCTTC	CSVEETGAYHGYTF
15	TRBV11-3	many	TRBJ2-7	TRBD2	TGTGCCAGCAGCCTTACTAGCGGGAGGGCCTCCGAGCAGTACTTC	CASSLTSGRASEQYF
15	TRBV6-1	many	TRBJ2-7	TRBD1	TGTGCCAGCTCTCCCCCGGGGGGACAGGGGCGAGAGCAGTACTTC	CASSPPGGQGREQYF
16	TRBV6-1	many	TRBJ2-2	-	TGTGCCAGCAGTGAAAGTCTGACTTCCCTCGCCGGGGAGCTGTTTTTT	CASSESLTSLAGELFF
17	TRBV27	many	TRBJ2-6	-	TGTGCCAGCAGTTTATTTGGAGGGCATCCTGGGGCCAACGTCCTGACTTTC	CASSLFGGHPGANVLTF
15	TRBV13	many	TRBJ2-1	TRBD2	TGTGCCAGCAGCGCTAGCGGGAGAGGATACAATGAGCAGTTCTTC	CASSASGRGYNEQFF
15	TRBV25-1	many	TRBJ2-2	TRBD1	TGTGCCAGCAGTGCCCGGACAGGGGACCCCGGGGAGCTGTTTTTT	CASSARTGDPGELFF